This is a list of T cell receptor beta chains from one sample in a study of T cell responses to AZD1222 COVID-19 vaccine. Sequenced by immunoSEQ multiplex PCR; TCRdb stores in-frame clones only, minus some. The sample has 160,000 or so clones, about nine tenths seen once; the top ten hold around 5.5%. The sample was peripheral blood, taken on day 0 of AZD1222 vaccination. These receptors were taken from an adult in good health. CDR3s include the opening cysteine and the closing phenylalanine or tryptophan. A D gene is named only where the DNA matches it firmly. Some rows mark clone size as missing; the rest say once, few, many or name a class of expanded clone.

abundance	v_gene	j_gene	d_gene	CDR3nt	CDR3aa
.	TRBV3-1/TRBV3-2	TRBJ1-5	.	TGTGCCAGCAGCCAAGTGGGGGGTAGCAATCAGCCCCAGCATTTT	CASSQVGGSNQPQHF
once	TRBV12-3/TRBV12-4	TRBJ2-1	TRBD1	TGTGCCAGCAGTCTAGAGACAGGGCCCCCTCAGTTCTTC	CASSLETGPPQFF
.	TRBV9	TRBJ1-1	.	TGTGCCAGCAGCGTAGCCCAGGGGATCACTGAAGCTTTCTTT	CASSVAQGITEAFF
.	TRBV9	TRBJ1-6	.	TGTGCCAGCAGCGCAGCAGGGCGTGGGAATTCACCCCTCCACTTT	CASSAAGRGNSPLHF
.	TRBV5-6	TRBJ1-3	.	TGTGCCAGCAGCTTGGTTGGACCCCTAAACACCATATATTTT	CASSLVGPLNTIYF
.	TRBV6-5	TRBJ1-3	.	TGTGCCAGCAGTTTCACTACGACCTCTGGAAACACCATATATTTT	CASSFTTTSGNTIYF
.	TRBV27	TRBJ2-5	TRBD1	TGTGCCAGCAGTTCTGGACAGGGGATTGGGGAGACCCAGTACTTC	CASSSGQGIGETQYF
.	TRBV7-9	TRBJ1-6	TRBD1	TGTGCCAGCAGCCATAGGACAGGTGACGGGTCCTCCTATAATTCACCCCTCCACTTT	CASSHRTGDGSSYNSPLHF
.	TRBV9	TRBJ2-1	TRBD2	TGTGCCAGCAGCGTAGCCCCGACTAGCGGGGGGAATGAGCAGTTCTTC	CASSVAPTSGGNEQFF
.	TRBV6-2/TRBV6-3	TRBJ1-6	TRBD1	TGTGCCAGCAGCTCAACAGGGGCAAATTCACCCCTCCACTTT	CASSSTGANSPLHF
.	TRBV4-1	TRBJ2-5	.	TGCGCCAGCAGCCAAGATCAGGGGACAGAGACCCAGTACTTC	CASSQDQGTETQYF
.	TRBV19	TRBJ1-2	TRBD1	TGTGCCAGTTCTGATGGACAGGGGGCCGGTGGCTACACCTTC	CASSDGQGAGGYTF
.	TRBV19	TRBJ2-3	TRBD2	TGTGCCAGTAGTCTAGCGGGGGGGCCGGGCACAGATACGCAGTATTTT	CASSLAGGPGTDTQYF
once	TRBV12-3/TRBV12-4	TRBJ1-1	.	TGTGCCAGCAGTTTGGGCCCCGAGGCTTTCTTT	CASSLGPEAFF
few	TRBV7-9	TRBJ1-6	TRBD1	TGTGCCAGCAGTCCGACAGGGGACAATTCACCCCTCCACTTT	CASSPTGDNSPLHF
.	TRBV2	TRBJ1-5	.	TGTGCCAGTAGGGGACATACCCCGTATAGCAATCAGCCCCAGCATTTT	CASRGHTPYSNQPQHF
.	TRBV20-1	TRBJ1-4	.	TGCAGTGCGGCACCGGGAGAAAAACTGTTTTTT	CSAAPGEKLFF
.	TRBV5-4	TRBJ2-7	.	TGTGCCAGCAGCTTTGGCGGGCAGGGCTACTACGAGCAGTACTTC	CASSFGGQGYYEQYF
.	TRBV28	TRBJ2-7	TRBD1	TGTGCCAGCAGACCTTGGACAGGGGGTTCGGACGAGCAGTACTTC	CASRPWTGGSDEQYF
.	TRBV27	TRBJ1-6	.	TGTGCCAGCAGTCCTTTCGGGACACCCTATAATTCACCCCTCCACTTT	CASSPFGTPYNSPLHF
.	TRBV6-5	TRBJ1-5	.	TGTGCCAGCAGTATCCGGGTCCATCAGCCCCAGCATTTT	CASSIRVHQPQHF
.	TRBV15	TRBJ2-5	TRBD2	TGTGCCACCAGAGGAGCGGGGGCGTACCAAGAGACCCAGTACTTC	CATRGAGAYQETQYF
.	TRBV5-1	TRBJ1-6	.	TGCGCCAGCAGCTTGGCTGGGGGCGGATCACCCCTCCACTTT	CASSLAGGGSPLHF
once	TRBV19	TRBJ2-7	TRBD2	TGTGCCAGTAGTAAGCCCCTCCATTTGGCGGGAGCCACCGAGCAGTACTTC	CASSKPLHLAGATEQYF
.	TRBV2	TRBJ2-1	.	TGTGCCAGCATTCGAATCGAGAATGAGCAGTTCTTC	CASIRIENEQFF
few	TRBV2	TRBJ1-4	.	TGTGCCAGCAGGAGGGTTTGGGGGTCTAATGAAAAACTGTTTTTT	CASRRVWGSNEKLFF
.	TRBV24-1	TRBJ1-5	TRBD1	TGTGCCACCCGTGAAGGACAGGGAGTAGGGCCCCAGCATTTT	CATREGQGVGPQHF
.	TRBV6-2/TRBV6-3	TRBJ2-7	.	TGTGCCAGCAGTTACTCTGGGACGCCCTCCTACGAGCAGTACTTC	CASSYSGTPSYEQYF
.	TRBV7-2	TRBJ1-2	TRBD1	TGTGCCAGCAGCTTAGCGCAGCAGGGGGAGGGTGGCTACACCTTC	CASSLAQQGEGGYTF
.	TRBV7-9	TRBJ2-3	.	TGTGCCAGCAGACTCCAGGGACTCCCAGATACGCAGTATTTT	CASRLQGLPDTQYF
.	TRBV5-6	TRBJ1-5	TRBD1	TGTGCCAGCAGCTGGGGACAGGGGGTTATTCAGCCCCAGCATTTT	CASSWGQGVIQPQHF
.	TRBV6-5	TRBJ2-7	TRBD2	TGTGCCAGCAGTTACTCGGGCGGGAGTACCTACGAGCAGTACTTC	CASSYSGGSTYEQYF
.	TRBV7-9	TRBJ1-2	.	TGTGCCAGCAGCTTATCGGGGGCAGACTACGGCTACACCTTC	CASSLSGADYGYTF
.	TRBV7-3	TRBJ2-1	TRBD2	TGTGCCAGCAGCAGACTAGCGGGAGGCAATGAGCAGTTCTTC	CASSRLAGGNEQFF
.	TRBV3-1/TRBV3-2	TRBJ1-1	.	TGTGCCAGCAGCCTCGGCTATGAAGCTTTCTTT	CASSLGYEAFF
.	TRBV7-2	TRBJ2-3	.	TGTGCCAGCAGCTTAGCGGGCAGGTCTCAGTATTTT	CASSLAGRSQYF
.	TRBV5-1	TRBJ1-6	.	TGCGCCAGCAGCCCCGGGACGACTAATTCACCCCTCCACTTT	CASSPGTTNSPLHF